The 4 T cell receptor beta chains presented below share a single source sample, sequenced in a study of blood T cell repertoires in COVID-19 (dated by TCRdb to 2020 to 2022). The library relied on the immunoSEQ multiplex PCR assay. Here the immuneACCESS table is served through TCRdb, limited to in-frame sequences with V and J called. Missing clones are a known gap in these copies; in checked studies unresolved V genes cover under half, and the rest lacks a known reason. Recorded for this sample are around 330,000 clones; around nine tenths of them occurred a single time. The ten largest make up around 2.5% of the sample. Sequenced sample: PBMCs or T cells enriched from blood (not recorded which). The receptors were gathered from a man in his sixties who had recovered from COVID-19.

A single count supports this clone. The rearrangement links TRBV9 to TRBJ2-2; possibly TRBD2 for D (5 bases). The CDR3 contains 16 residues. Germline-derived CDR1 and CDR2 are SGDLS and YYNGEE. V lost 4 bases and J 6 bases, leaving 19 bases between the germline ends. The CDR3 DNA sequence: TGTGCCAGCAGCCTCGGACTTCGGTTGGACTCCGGGGAGCTGTTTTTT. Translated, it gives CASSLGLRLDSGELFF.

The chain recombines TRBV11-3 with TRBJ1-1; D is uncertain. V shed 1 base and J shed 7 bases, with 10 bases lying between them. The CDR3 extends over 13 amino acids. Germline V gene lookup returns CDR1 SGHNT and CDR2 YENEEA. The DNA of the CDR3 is TGTGCCAGCAGCTTAGTTAGCCCGCATGAAGCTTTCTTT. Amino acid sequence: CASSLVSPHEAFF.

The DNA for the CDR3 is TGTGCCACCAGTGCCCTAACCGCTCCTGGACTAGCGGGCGGCACAGATACGCAGTATTTT. Translating gives CATSALTAPGLAGGTDTQYF. The chain has TRBV24-1 and TRBJ2-3; 11 bases line up with TRBD2. Germline V gene lookup returns CDR1 KGHDR and CDR2 SFDVKD. CDR3 length equals 20 residues. Trimming took 5 bases from V and 1 from J; bases not matched to a gene: 16.

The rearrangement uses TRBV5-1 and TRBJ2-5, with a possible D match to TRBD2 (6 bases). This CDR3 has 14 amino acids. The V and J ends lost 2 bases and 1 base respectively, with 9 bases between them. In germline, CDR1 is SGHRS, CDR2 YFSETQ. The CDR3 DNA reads TGCGCCAGCAGCTTAGGGACTCGCCAAGAGACCCAGTACTTC. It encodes CASSLGTRQETQYF.